This T cell receptor (beta chain) was documented in a study of T cell repertoires and leukemia-associated antigens. Study at large: Effective reads per sample ranged from about 3.3 to 5.5 million.

A single record per CDR3 protein comes from TCRdb applying MiXCR to the 5' RACE reads. The table lists almost 10,000 distinct CDR3 sequences, roughly 40% of them singletons. As regards this clonotype: The antigen is not known.

The study's findings and limits: Specificity and function of the expanded clones need further investigation. V, J, VDJ and CDR3 counts did not differ significantly among groups.

Before use, CD3+ T cells rested overnight in serum-free medium. The TCR comes from a female donor in good health. Source material: CD3+ T cells sorted from blood and cultured.

The DNA for the CDR3 is TGCAGTGCAAATGGGAGCACAGATACGCAGTATTTT. This encodes CSANGSTDTQYF. The chain joins TRBV20-1 to TRBJ2-3; D remains unclear. V lost 6 bases, J lost 0 bases, and 7 bases lay in between. The length of the CDR3 is 12 residues. Germline V gene lookup returns CDR1 DFQATT and CDR2 SNEGSKA (reference sequence).